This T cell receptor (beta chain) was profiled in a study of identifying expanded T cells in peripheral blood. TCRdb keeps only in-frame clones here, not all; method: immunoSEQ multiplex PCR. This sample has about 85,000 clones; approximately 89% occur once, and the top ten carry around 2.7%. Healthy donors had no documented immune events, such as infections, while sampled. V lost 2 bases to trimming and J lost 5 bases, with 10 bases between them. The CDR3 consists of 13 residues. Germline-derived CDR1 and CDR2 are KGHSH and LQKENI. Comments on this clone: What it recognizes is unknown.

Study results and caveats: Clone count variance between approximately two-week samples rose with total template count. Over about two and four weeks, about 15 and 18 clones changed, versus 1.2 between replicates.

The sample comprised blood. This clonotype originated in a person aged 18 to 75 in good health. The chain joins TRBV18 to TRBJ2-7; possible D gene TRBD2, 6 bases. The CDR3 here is CASSPDGGDEQYF. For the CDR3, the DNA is TGTGCCAGCTCACCAGACGGGGGAGACGAGCAGTACTTC.